The clone carrying this TCR beta chain was found many times. This sample is part of a study of Graves' ophthalmopathy and Graves' hyperthyroidism. CDR3 regions of TCR beta were amplified from RNA transcripts. First-round RT-PCR with HTBI primers preceded a second-round multiplex PCR. Via MiXCR, TCRdb re-called the multiplex PCR reads, giving one row per CDR3 protein. The sample lists over a million distinct CDR3 sequences, about 36% seen once, with 11% in the top ten. V lost 6 bases and J lost 9, with 3 bases in between. The CDR3 has 9 amino acids. Germline loops: CDR1 MRHNA, CDR2 SNTAGT. The chain couples TRBV6-4 to TRBJ1-5, with D uncertain. The source is an adult man with Graves' hyperthyroidism. Material for sequencing was peripheral blood or thyroid tissue (not recorded which). For the CDR3, the DNA is TGTGCCAGCAGCGGGCCCCAGCATTTT. Translated: CASSGPQHF.